This T cell receptor (beta chain) appears in the sequencing data of a study of shared clonotypes between healthy human individuals. The CDR3 sequence is 14 residues long. V trimming: 6 bases; J trimming: 4 bases; junction bases outside the gene matches: 6. CDR1 and CDR2 (germline): SQVTM, ANQGSEA. The investigators split CD4+ cells into a CD45RA+ naive subset and a CD45RA-negative memory subset. Replicate sorted-subset PCRs were loaded with roughly 190 ng DNA, about 30,000 T cell genomes. Repertoires were generated with immunoSEQ multiplex PCR, while TCRdb's copy carries only in-frame clones and drops some. The sample lists over a million clones, approximately 80% occurring once.

The origin of this receptor is a man aged 18 to 35 in good health. Some clones in this sample may be carry-over from other donors' samples. The V gene is TRBV29-1, the J gene TRBJ1-2; 12 bases align to TRBD1. The sample was memory CD4+ T cells from PBMCs. The subset here: CD45RA-negative fraction. The CDR3 is CSVAGTGGTYGYTF. The CDR3 nucleotides are TGCAGCGTCGCCGGGACAGGGGGCACCTATGGCTACACCTTC.